The following is a T cell receptor beta chain sequence with its context. The antigen remains unidentified. These data originate in a study of cytomegalovirus exposure and HLA in healthy donors. The PCR used 60 Vbeta and 13 Jbeta primers. The protocol was immunoSEQ multiplex PCR, while the TCRdb copy is restricted to in-frame clones and leaves out a portion. The sample contains tens of thousands of clones, over 70% of which appear only once. The V and J ends lost 3 bases and 4 bases respectively, with 9 bases between them. The CDR3 length is 13 residues. CDR1 is LNHDA, CDR2 SQIVND, per germline (reference sequence). Study conclusions and caveats: Reports credit the classifier with highly specific, highly sensitive diagnosis of cytomegalovirus status. A later analysis showed HLA-associated TCR beta chains outstripping equally common others in clonal expansion. Researchers reported in a later analysis that a missense DCLRE1C variant was tied to TCR beta V- and J-gene trimming.

The sequence came from a male donor in good health and CMV-seropositive. Sequencing was done on a sample of PBMCs. V usage is TRBV19 and J usage is TRBJ2-5; D is possibly TRBD2 (5 bases). The CDR3 nucleotides read TGTGCCAGTAGTATGAGGGTAGGAGAGACCCAGTACTTC. Translated: CASSMRVGETQYF.